This TCR beta chain originates from a study of blood T cell repertoires in COVID-19. Study-wide background: The study drew acute and convalescent COVID-19 samples from the United States, Italy and Spain. The cDNA or gDNA used as material had been derived from T cells, B-cell-depleted T cells, or PBMCs.

Under the authors' procedure: Counts of nucleated cells, estimated from reference gene primer amplification, were obtained. Sequenced by immunoSEQ multiplex PCR; TCRdb stores in-frame clones only, minus some. That table furnishes V, J and clone size, whereas the DNA furnished D and trimming. The profile shows fewer than 200,000 clones, 70% to 90% of them singletons. Per germline, CDR1 SGHRS and CDR2 YFSETQ. Deletions cut 4 bases from V and 5 bases from J, with 12 bases between. The CDR3 is made up of 13 amino acids. What was sequenced was peripheral blood. The sequence derives from a man aged 50-59 years with active or convalescent COVID-19. V gene TRBV5-1 combines with J gene TRBJ1-1; D remains ambiguous. CDR3 region: CASSPGLGTEAFF. In DNA form, the CDR3 reads TGCGCCAGCAGCCCGGGGTTGGGTACTGAAGCTTTCTTT.